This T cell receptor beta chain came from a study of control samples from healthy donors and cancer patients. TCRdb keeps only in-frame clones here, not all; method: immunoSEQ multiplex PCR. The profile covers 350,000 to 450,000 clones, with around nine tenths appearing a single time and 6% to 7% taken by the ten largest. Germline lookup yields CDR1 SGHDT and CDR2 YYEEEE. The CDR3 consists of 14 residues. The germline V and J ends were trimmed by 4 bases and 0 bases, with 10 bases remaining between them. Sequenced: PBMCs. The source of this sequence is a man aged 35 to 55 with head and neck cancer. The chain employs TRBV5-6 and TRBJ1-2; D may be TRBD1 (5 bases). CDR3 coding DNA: TGTGCCAGCAGCCCCGGGGACCCTAACTATGGCTACACCTTC. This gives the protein CASSPGDPNYGYTF.